This T cell receptor beta chain came from a study of T cells after somatic rescue of genetic block. The assay was immunoSEQ multiplex PCR, and TCRdb's table has in-frame clones only and misses some. The sample yields 45,000 to 55,000 clones, around 96% seen once. Germline V gene sequence: CDR1 SQVTM, CDR2 ANQGSEA. This CDR3 has 16 amino acids. V shed 1 base, J shed 12 bases, and the junction held 19 bases outside the gene matches. The rearrangement joins TRBV29-1 to TRBJ2-3, with TRBD2 matching over 7 bases. Sequenced input: peripheral blood mononuclear cells (PBMCs). This sequence originates from a child less than two years old. The CDR3 region has the DNA TGCAGCGTTGAAGTATGGTGGGGGGGGAGCAAGGGTTTCCAGTATTTT. Amino acids: CSVEVWWGGSKGFQYF.